This TCR beta chain is from a study of tumour-infiltrating T cells in Burkitt lymphoma. Overall study context: Repertoire clonality predicted overall and progression-free survival.

Data came from immunoSEQ multiplex PCR; TCRdb stores just in-frame clones and leaves some out. The data show some 6,500 clones, about 9.5% seen once. Germline V lookup: CDR1 SGHAT, CDR2 FQNNGV. The ends lost 5 bases at V and 4 bases at J; junction bases unmatched: 6. This CDR3 contains 14 residues. The source of this sequence is a human donor with diffuse large B-cell lymphoma. The sample comprised tumor tissue. The genes are TRBV11-2 and TRBJ2-5, with TRBD1 identical over 8 bases. The CDR3 nucleotides read TGTGCCAGCAGCACCCGGACAGGGCTAGAGACCCAGTACTTC. This sequence encodes CASSTRTGLETQYF.